This record concerns one T cell receptor beta chain sequence. Its antigen is as yet unknown. V gave up 3 bases and J gave up 2 bases, with 11 bases separating them. CDR3 size: 15 residues. Germline CDR1 is MNHNS and CDR2 is SASEGT. Regarding treatment: roughly nine-day PBMC culture with coronavirus spike peptide pools or control peptides (ViraFEST assay). Once peptide pools had expanded antigen-specific T cells, ViraFEST sequenced TCRs. Every positive PCR date fell between March and December 2020, earlier than the US Alpha, Beta and Delta variants. Sequenced with the Oncomine TCR Beta short-read assay was DNA taken from cultured CD4+ T cells. TCRdb re-called the PCR reads through MiXCR, storing one row per CDR3 protein. The data contain about 11,000 distinct CDR3 sequences, about half of them singletons. This sample was taken from a study of vaccination and CD4 T cells after COVID-19. In the study overall: Cultures acting as controls obtained a CEFX pool, an HIV-1 Nef pool, or no peptide. Study findings and constraints: Median SARS-CoV-2-reactive clonotype numbers rose nonsignificantly, about 20 to 38.

The chain carries TRBV6-1 and TRBJ2-1; D possibly corresponds to TRBD1 (5 bases). The source of this sequence is a human donor who had recovered from COVID-19. Source material: CD4+ T cells from blood, cultured in vitro. The CDR3 reads CASSDNLGPYNEQFF. CDR3 nucleotides: TGTGCCAGCAGTGACAACTTGGGGCCCTACAATGAGCAGTTCTTC.